The 9 T cell receptor beta chains in this list originate from one sample, sequenced in a study of early stage breast cancer tumors. Clones were sequenced by immunoSEQ multiplex PCR, and TCRdb holds only the in-frame ones, with some missing. The table shows 5,500 to 7,000 clones, with 50% to 75% occurring only once. Sequencing was carried out using normal breast tissue next to the tumor. These receptors were obtained from a person aged 50-59 years with breast cancer.

The chain has TRBV7-8 and TRBJ2-3; D might be TRBD1 (5 bases). The length of the CDR3 is 17 residues. V was clipped by 0 bases and J by 7 bases, with 20 bases between them. In germline, CDR1 is SGHVS, CDR2 FQNEAQ. The CDR3 DNA sequence: TGTGCCAGCAGCTTAGCGCAGGGCCGAATCCCGGAAAATACGCAGTATTTT. It yields the protein CASSLAQGRIPENTQYF. The whole variable domain, filled in from reference TRBV7-8 and TRBJ2-3, reads GAGVSQSPRYKVAKRGQDVALRCDPISGHVSLFWYQQALGQGPEFLTYFQNEAQLDKSGLPSDRFFAERPEGSVSTLKIQRTQQEDSAVYLCASSLAQGRIPENTQYFGPGTRLTVL.

V is TRBV7-2 and J is TRBJ2-5; 9 bases are a match to TRBD2. J gave up 4 bases and V 1 base, and 13 bases lay outside the gene matches. Germline V gene data show CDR1 as SGHTA and CDR2 as FQGNSA. The CDR3 is made up of 18 amino acids. The CDR3 sequence: CASSLDWRAGGFGETQYF. The CDR3 nucleotides read TGTGCCAGCAGCTTAGATTGGAGGGCGGGAGGGTTCGGAGAGACCCAGTACTTC. Combining the CDR3 with reference TRBV7-2 and TRBJ2-5 gives the whole variable domain GAGVSQSPSNKVTEKGKDVELRCDPISGHTALYWYRQSLGQGLEFLIYFQGNSAPDKSGLPSDRFSAERTGGSVSTLTIQRTQQEDSAVYLCASSLDWRAGGFGETQYFGPGTRLLVL.

This clone was picked up a small number of times. The chain employs TRBV2 and TRBJ1-5; D is unresolved. CDR3 length: 14 residues. V lost 5 bases, J lost 6 bases, and 14 bases lay in between. The germline V gene has CDR1 SNHLY and CDR2 FYNNEI. CDR3 loop: CASSFGPGVQPQHF. The CDR3 nucleotides are TGTGCCAGCAGTTTCGGTCCGGGAGTTCAGCCCCAGCATTTT.

In this sample, this clone turned up a few times. The V call is TRBV9, the J call TRBJ2-3, with TRBD2 matching over 7 bases. Trimming took 4 bases from V and 2 from J; bases not matched to a gene: 16. The CDR3 consists of 18 residues. In germline, CDR1 is SGDLS, CDR2 YYNGEE. CDR3 sequence reads: CASSPGREGSFVTDTQYF. In DNA form, the CDR3 reads TGTGCCAGCAGCCCAGGCAGGGAGGGGAGTTTTGTCACAGATACGCAGTATTTT.

This rearrangement joins TRBV4-3 to TRBJ1-1; D unresolved. The germline V gene encodes CDR1 LGHNA and CDR2 YSLEER. The CDR3 has 12 amino acids. Trimming removed 3 bases from V and 3 bases from J, with 5 bases in between. CDR3 nucleotides: TGCGCCAGCAGCCAGGGGTACACTGAAGCTTTCTTT. The encoded protein is CASSQGYTEAFF.

The CDR3 region is CASSNPGPYTGELFF. CDR3 coding DNA: TGTGCCAGTAGCAACCCCGGACCTTACACCGGGGAGCTGTTTTTT. The gene calls are TRBV19 and TRBJ2-2; no clear D. In germline, CDR1 is LNHDA, CDR2 SQIVND (reference sequence). Between the trimmed V and J ends, which lost 6 bases and 3 bases, there was a span of 14 bases. There are 15 residues in the CDR3.

This clone was recorded once. This chain links TRBV18 with TRBJ2-6, with TRBD1 matching 7 bases. V was clipped by 1 base and J by 4 bases; unmatched bases: 4. Germline CDR1 is KGHSH and CDR2 is LQKENI. The CDR3 totals 16 residues. CDR3 nucleotides: TGTGCCAGCTCACCACTCGACAGGGCCGGGGCCAACGTCCTGACTTTC. It specifies CASSPLDRAGANVLTF.

V usage is TRBV7-6 and J usage is TRBJ2-7, with 10 nucleotides matching TRBD2. V lost 2 bases to trimming and J lost 3 bases; unmatched junction nucleotides: 1. CDR1 is SGHVS, CDR2 FNYEAQ, per germline. This CDR3 is built from 14 residues. The CDR3 spells CASSLLAGVYEQYF. DNA of the CDR3: TGTGCCAGCAGCTTACTAGCGGGAGTCTACGAGCAGTACTTC.

This sequence joins TRBV2 and TRBJ1-1; D gene unclear. V was pared by 4 bases and J by 0 bases, with 6 bases between. CDR1 and CDR2 from the germline V gene are SNHLY and FYNNEI. CDR3 length: 13 amino acids. The CDR3 DNA follows: TGTGCCAGCAGTGCCCATTTGAACACTGAAGCTTTCTTT. This gives the protein CASSAHLNTEAFF.